This T cell receptor beta chain was recorded in a study of T cell clonality in common variable immunodeficiency. This clone was seen repeatedly, ten times or more. The read is 3 residues too short to cover the CDR3 end, so that end is filled in from the germline J gene. Generated by immunoSEQ multiplex PCR, the TCRdb table keeps only in-frame clones and is missing some. The data show around 47,000 clones, with none appearing a single time. V was pared by 4 bases and J by 2 bases, with 10 bases of the junction left unmatched. Per the germline V gene, CDR1 is DFQATT and CDR2 is SNEGSKA (reference sequence). The CDR3 covers 16 residues.

The chain carries TRBV20-1 and TRBJ2-1; TRBD2 aligns across 8 bases. Sequencing was carried out using peripheral blood mononuclear cells. This clonotype was sampled from a person between 18 and 75 years old in good health. CDR3: CSATLLDGGAYNEQFF. The sequenced part of the CDR3 DNA is TGCAGTGCTACGCTCTTGGACGGGGGGGCCTACAATGAG.